These 32 T cell receptor beta chains came from one sample sequenced in a study of immune evolution from preneoplasia to lung adenocarcinoma. Profiled with immunoSEQ multiplex PCR; TCRdb holds only in-frame clones, not every one. This table has 4,000 to 6,000 clones, about four fifths appearing once. The sequencing sample was made of FFPE adjacent normal lung tissue. These receptors all stem from a donor of 70 years or more with lung adenocarcinoma.

With respect to this clone: One junction end disagrees with the germline gene, perhaps due to a read error. This chain uses TRBV4-1 with TRBJ1-5; D gene unclear. The V gene's germline CDR1 is MGHRA and CDR2 YSYEKL. The CDR3 contains 15 residues. CDR3 nucleotides: TGCGCCAGCGGCCAAGAGGGAGTCCCAAATCAGCCCCAGCATTTT. The encoded protein is CASGQEGVPNQPQHF.

This chain uses TRBV29-1 with TRBJ2-1, with D possibly TRBD1 on 6 matching bases. The V end lost 4 bases, the J end lost 5 bases, and 30 bases lay between the germline ends. Germline V gene data show CDR1 as SQVTM and CDR2 as ANQGSEA. The CDR3 is 19 amino acids. CDR3 sequence: CSVGPDRSLTGSLDNEQFF. CDR3 in DNA: TGCAGCGTTGGACCTGACAGGAGCCTCACGGGGTCCTTGGACAATGAGCAGTTCTTC.

The rearrangement joins TRBV5-4 to TRBJ2-3; the match to TRBD2 covers 12 bases. The CDR3 has 17 residues. The junction had 9 bases not matched to a gene; V was cut back by 3 bases and J by 4 bases. Germline V gene data show CDR1 as SGHNT and CDR2 as YYREEE (reference sequence). CDR3 sequence reads: CASSSIRTSGIPDTQYF. CDR3 in DNA: TGTGCCAGCAGCTCTATTCGGACTAGCGGGATTCCAGATACGCAGTATTTT. The whole variable domain, filled in from reference TRBV5-4 and TRBJ2-3, reads ETGVTQSPTHLIKTRGQQVTLRCSSQSGHNTVSWYQQALGQGPQFIFQYYREEENGRGNFPPRFSGLQFPNYSSELNVNALELDDSALYLCASSSIRTSGIPDTQYFGPGTRLTVL.

With respect to this clone: At one end the junction does not follow the germline gene, possibly because of a read error. CDR3 residues: CASSEAENTEAFF. The CDR3 coding sequence is TGTGCCAGTAGTGAAGCCGAAAACACTGAAGCTTTCTTT. The chain couples TRBV6-1 to TRBJ1-1, with D unclear. The CDR3 runs to 13 residues. CDR1 MNHNS and CDR2 SASEGT come from the germline V gene.

In regard to this clone: The sample carries other DNA sequences with the same CDR3. The gene calls are TRBV2 and TRBJ1-4; no reliable D call. With 4 bases removed from V and 5 bases from J, the gap between germline ends came to 14 bases. The germline gives CDR1 SNHLY, CDR2 FYNNEI. The CDR3 contains 15 residues. This CDR3 reads CASSGDTSTNEKLFF. CDR3 in DNA: TGTGCCAGCAGTGGGGATACAAGTACGAATGAAAAACTGTTTTTT.

The count of this clone is one. This rearrangement joins TRBV14 to TRBJ2-7; unclear D gene. Between the trimmed V and J ends, which lost 5 bases and 3 bases, there was a span of 11 bases. CDR3 size: 13 residues. From germline, CDR1 is SGHDN and CDR2 FVKESK. The CDR3 DNA sequence: TGTGCCAGCAGCTGGGCAGCTAACTACGAGCAGTACTTC. As protein: CASSWAANYEQYF.

This chain uses TRBV5-4 with TRBJ2-5, with 11 bases identical to TRBD1. Germline-derived CDR1 and CDR2 are SGHNT and YYREEE (reference sequence). The J segment lost 3 bases and the V segment lost 4 bases, leaving 8 bases of the junction unmatched. There are 16 residues in the CDR3. The CDR3 spells CASSPGQGAVKETQYF. CDR3 coding DNA: TGTGCCAGCAGCCCCGGACAGGGGGCCGTAAAAGAGACCCAGTACTTC. The whole variable domain, filled in from reference TRBV5-4 and TRBJ2-5, reads ETGVTQSPTHLIKTRGQQVTLRCSSQSGHNTVSWYQQALGQGPQFIFQYYREEENGRGNFPPRFSGLQFPNYSSELNVNALELDDSALYLCASSPGQGAVKETQYFGPGTRLLVL.

The chain links TRBV19 to TRBJ2-1, with TRBD2 as a possible D gene (5 bases). The CDR3 is made up of 13 amino acids. V lost 6 bases and J 10 bases, leaving 16 bases between the germline ends. In germline, CDR1 is LNHDA, CDR2 SQIVND (reference sequence). CDR3 sequence: CASRPLSGTEQFF. The CDR3 DNA reads TGTGCCAGTAGGCCCCTCAGCGGAACCGAGCAGTTCTTC.

The rearrangement uses TRBV29-1 and TRBJ2-2; the D is unclear. The CDR3 covers 14 residues. V was cut by 4 bases and J by 0 bases, with 9 bases left in between. Germline CDR1 and CDR2: SQVTM and ANQGSEA. The CDR3 DNA reads as TGCAGCGTTGGCCTAACAGCGAACACCGGGGAGCTGTTTTTT. This codes for CSVGLTANTGELFF.

The chain has TRBV30 and TRBJ1-1; D remains ambiguous. There are 12 residues in the CDR3. The V and J ends lost 5 bases and 3 bases respectively, with 10 bases between them. The germline V gene has CDR1 GTSNPN and CDR2 SVGIG (reference sequence). The CDR3 loop reads CAWGQWDTEAFF. CDR3 DNA sequence: TGTGCCTGGGGCCAGTGGGACACTGAAGCTTTCTTT.

The V and J genes are TRBV27 and TRBJ2-1; 8 bases agree with TRBD2. CDR1 MNHEY and CDR2 SMNVEV come from the germline V gene (reference sequence). This CDR3 region has 15 residues. CDR3 in amino acids: CATTSGSGSYNEQFF. CDR3 nucleotides: TGTGCGACCACAAGCGGGAGTGGTTCCTACAATGAGCAGTTCTTC.

The rearrangement joins TRBV18 to TRBJ2-7, with D maybe TRBD1 (5 bases). The CDR3 consists of 12 residues. V lost 5 bases to trimming and J lost 7 bases, with 12 bases between them. CDR1 is KGHSH and CDR2 is LQKENI in the germline V gene. The chain's CDR3 is CASSNQGREQYF. CDR3 sequence (DNA): TGTGCCAGCTCAAACCAGGGAAGGGAGCAGTACTTC.

This clone is deemed large. The J gene is TRBJ2-2, the V gene TRBV28; 8 bases fit TRBD1. Germline V gene sequence: CDR1 MDHEN, CDR2 SYDVKM. Losses at the gene ends were 4 bases for V and 3 bases for J; bases not matched to a gene: 7. CDR3 length: 16 amino acids. CDR3 DNA sequence: TGTGCCAGCAGTTCTCCGGCGACAGGGGACACCGGGGAGCTGTTTTTT. Residues: CASSSPATGDTGELFF.

V gene TRBV29-1 combines with J gene TRBJ2-5; 7 bases line up with TRBD1. With V trimmed by 7 bases and J by 4 bases, 6 bases remained unmatched. Germline V gene data show CDR1 as SQVTM and CDR2 as ANQGSEA. The CDR3 is 12 residues long. The CDR3 spells CSGGQVGETQYF. CDR3 DNA: TGCAGCGGTGGACAGGTTGGAGAGACCCAGTACTTC.

This clone was found once. The chain couples TRBV28 to TRBJ1-5, with D possibly matching TRBD1 (5 bases). This CDR3 comprises 17 residues. Trimming removed 6 bases at V and 6 bases at J, with 24 bases between. Germline-derived CDR1 and CDR2 are MDHEN and SYDVKM. This CDR3 is CASRQKGLRTRGQPQHF. CDR3 in DNA: TGTGCCAGCAGGCAGAAGGGCCTAAGGACAAGAGGTCAGCCCCAGCATTTT.

The chain uses TRBV7-9 and TRBJ1-2; maybe TRBD1 (5 bases). Between the trimmed V and J ends, which lost 5 bases and 3 bases, there was a span of 10 bases. The CDR3 loop spans 13 amino acids. The germline gives CDR1 SEHNR, CDR2 FQNEAQ (reference sequence). The CDR3 DNA reads as TGTGCCAGCAGCCCTATAGGGGACTATGGCTACACCTTC. Encoded protein: CASSPIGDYGYTF.

The chain joins TRBV6-1 to TRBJ2-7; 7 bases align to TRBD2. This CDR3 comprises 16 residues. Germline CDR1 reads MNHNS; CDR2 reads SASEGT. The junction had 10 bases not matched to a gene; V was cut back by 1 base and J by 4 bases. CDR3 sequence: CASSEGWRGGLYEQYF. CDR3 in DNA: TGTGCCAGCAGTGAAGGGTGGCGGGGAGGGTTGTACGAGCAGTACTTC.

This clone was seen once. V usage is TRBV28 and J usage is TRBJ1-4; no clear D. Germline CDR1 is MDHEN and CDR2 is SYDVKM. V gave up 7 bases and J gave up 7 bases, with 13 bases separating them. This CDR3 contains 13 residues. The CDR3 coding sequence is TGTGCCAGCAAGAGGGCGGTTGGTGAAAAACTGTTTTTT. Protein product: CASKRAVGEKLFF.

The V call is TRBV5-1, the J call TRBJ2-1; 7 positions agree with TRBD2. The CDR3 length is 16 residues. V was pared by 0 bases and J by 9 bases, with 12 bases of the junction left unmatched. The germline CDR1 and CDR2 sequences are SGHRS and YFSETQ. The CDR3 bases are TGCGCCAGCAGCTTGGCCCCTAGCGGAGCTGCCGGTGAGCAGTTCTTC. It specifies CASSLAPSGAAGEQFF.

The chain recombines TRBV7-9 with TRBJ2-7; tentatively, D is TRBD1 (5 bases). This CDR3 spans 14 amino acids. The ends were cut back, 3 bases at V and 5 bases at J, with 14 bases in the middle. From germline, CDR1 is SEHNR and CDR2 FQNEAQ (reference sequence). The DNA for the CDR3 is TGTGCCAGCAGCTTCGTTGGCAGGGCCAACGAGCAGTACTTC. Its translation is CASSFVGRANEQYF.

The chain employs TRBV7-9 and TRBJ2-7; possible D gene TRBD2, 5 bases. Germline CDR1 SEHNR, CDR2 FQNEAQ (reference sequence). The CDR3 has 15 residues. V lost 4 bases and J 1 base, leaving 14 bases between the germline ends. The DNA of the CDR3 is TGTGCCAGCAGCTCGATGGATGAGGGATCCTACGAGCAGTACTTC. It is translated as CASSSMDEGSYEQYF.

This chain links TRBV10-3 with TRBJ2-7, with TRBD1 identical over 7 bases. The germline CDR1 and CDR2 sequences are ENHRY and SYGVKD. CDR3 length: 15 amino acids. After removal of 5 bases from V and 3 bases from J, the junction contained 10 bases not matched to a gene. CDR3 sequence (DNA): TGTGCCATCAGTACTCCGGGACAGATGAACTACGAGCAGTACTTC. Its protein is CAISTPGQMNYEQYF.

The count of this clone is one. V gene TRBV23-1 combines with J gene TRBJ2-5; 8 bases are shared with TRBD1. TRBV23-1 is given ORF status, its function remaining uncertain. CDR3 length equals 18 residues. Trimming at V came to 0 bases and at J to 6 bases, leaving 15 bases not matched to a gene. The CDR3 protein is CASSQSIRRTGGRKTQYF. CDR3 coding DNA: TGCGCCAGCAGTCAATCAATTCGTCGTACAGGGGGGAGGAAGACCCAGTACTTC.

The chain combines TRBV4-1 with TRBJ1-2; D is undetermined. The CDR3 has 16 residues. Germline V gene lookup returns CDR1 MGHRA and CDR2 YSYEKL. Between the trimmed V and J ends, which lost 0 bases and 6 bases, there was a span of 17 bases. The CDR3 DNA follows: TGCGCCAGCAGCCAAGATCAAATGGGAGGCTGGGATGGCTACACCTTC. Translated: CASSQDQMGGWDGYTF.

The V gene is TRBV30, the J gene TRBJ2-1; D might be TRBD2 (5 bases). Trimming left V 3 bases short and J 4 bases short, with 19 bases between. The CDR3 extends over 16 amino acids. Germline lookup yields CDR1 GTSNPN and CDR2 SVGIG (reference sequence). The CDR3: CAWSEKLVIRYNEQFF. DNA for the CDR3: TGTGCCTGGAGCGAAAAACTAGTCATTCGGTACAATGAGCAGTTCTTC.

This clone was found a few times. The chain employs TRBV11-2 and TRBJ2-5, with TRBD1 matching 8 bases. Germline lookup yields CDR1 SGHAT and CDR2 FQNNGV. This CDR3 is 12 amino acids long. The V segment lost 7 bases and the J segment 5 bases; nucleotides outside the gene matches: 3. CDR3 loop: CASTRQGETQYF. CDR3 nucleotides: TGTGCCAGCACACGACAGGGGGAGACCCAGTACTTC.

This chain joins TRBV10-3 and TRBJ1-1; 10 nucleotides line up with TRBD1. There are 16 residues in the CDR3. Germline CDR1 and CDR2: ENHRY and SYGVKD. Unmatched junction bases numbered 7, after V lost 6 bases and J lost 0 bases. This CDR3 is CAIRSGTGDMNTEAFF. CDR3 DNA sequence: TGTGCCATCAGATCCGGGACAGGGGATATGAACACTGAAGCTTTCTTT.

The chain is built from TRBV29-1 and TRBJ2-1; D unresolved. Germline loops: CDR1 SQVTM, CDR2 ANQGSEA. Trimming pared 6 bases from V and 6 bases from J, leaving 18 bases between. This CDR3 is built from 14 residues. CDR3 sequence reads: CSVTAGVRSNEQFF. The CDR3 DNA is TGCAGCGTCACGGCTGGGGTGCGGAGCAATGAGCAGTTCTTC.

J is TRBJ2-1 and V is TRBV5-6; 8 nucleotides line up with TRBD1. V shed 3 bases, J shed 0 bases, and the junction held 14 bases outside the gene matches. The CDR3 sequence is 19 residues long. Germline values: CDR1 SGHDT, CDR2 YYEEEE. The CDR3 sequence: CASSSSYSVGTGSYNEQFF. The CDR3 nucleotides are TGTGCCAGCAGCTCGAGTTACAGCGTCGGGACAGGCTCCTACAATGAGCAGTTCTTC.

V gene TRBV4-1 combines with J gene TRBJ1-5, with 9 nucleotides matching TRBD1. Germline-derived CDR1 and CDR2 are MGHRA and YSYEKL. The CDR3 runs to 17 residues. The junction had 9 bases not matched to a gene; V was cut back by 0 bases and J by 6 bases. The CDR3 is CASSQDPGQGSSQPQHF. Written as DNA, the CDR3 is TGCGCCAGCAGCCAAGACCCGGGACAGGGCTCGAGTCAGCCCCAGCATTTT.

The chain has TRBV28 and TRBJ1-5; tentatively, D is TRBD1 (6 bases). CDR1 and CDR2 (germline): MDHEN, SYDVKM. The CDR3 sequence is 14 residues long. Trimming stripped 6 bases from V and 1 base from J, with 10 bases between. Here the CDR3 DNA reads TGTGCCAGCAGCCAAGGGGGGAGCAATCAGCCCCAGCATTTT. It codes for CASSQGGSNQPQHF.

The rearrangement uses TRBV4-1 and TRBJ1-3; D unresolved. This CDR3 is built from 15 residues. Trimming removed 6 bases from V and 0 bases from J, with 12 bases in between. Germline V gene data show CDR1 as MGHRA and CDR2 as YSYEKL. DNA of the CDR3: TGCGCCAGCAGACTAAGGTGGAACTCTGGAAACACCATATATTTT. It codes for CASRLRWNSGNTIYF.